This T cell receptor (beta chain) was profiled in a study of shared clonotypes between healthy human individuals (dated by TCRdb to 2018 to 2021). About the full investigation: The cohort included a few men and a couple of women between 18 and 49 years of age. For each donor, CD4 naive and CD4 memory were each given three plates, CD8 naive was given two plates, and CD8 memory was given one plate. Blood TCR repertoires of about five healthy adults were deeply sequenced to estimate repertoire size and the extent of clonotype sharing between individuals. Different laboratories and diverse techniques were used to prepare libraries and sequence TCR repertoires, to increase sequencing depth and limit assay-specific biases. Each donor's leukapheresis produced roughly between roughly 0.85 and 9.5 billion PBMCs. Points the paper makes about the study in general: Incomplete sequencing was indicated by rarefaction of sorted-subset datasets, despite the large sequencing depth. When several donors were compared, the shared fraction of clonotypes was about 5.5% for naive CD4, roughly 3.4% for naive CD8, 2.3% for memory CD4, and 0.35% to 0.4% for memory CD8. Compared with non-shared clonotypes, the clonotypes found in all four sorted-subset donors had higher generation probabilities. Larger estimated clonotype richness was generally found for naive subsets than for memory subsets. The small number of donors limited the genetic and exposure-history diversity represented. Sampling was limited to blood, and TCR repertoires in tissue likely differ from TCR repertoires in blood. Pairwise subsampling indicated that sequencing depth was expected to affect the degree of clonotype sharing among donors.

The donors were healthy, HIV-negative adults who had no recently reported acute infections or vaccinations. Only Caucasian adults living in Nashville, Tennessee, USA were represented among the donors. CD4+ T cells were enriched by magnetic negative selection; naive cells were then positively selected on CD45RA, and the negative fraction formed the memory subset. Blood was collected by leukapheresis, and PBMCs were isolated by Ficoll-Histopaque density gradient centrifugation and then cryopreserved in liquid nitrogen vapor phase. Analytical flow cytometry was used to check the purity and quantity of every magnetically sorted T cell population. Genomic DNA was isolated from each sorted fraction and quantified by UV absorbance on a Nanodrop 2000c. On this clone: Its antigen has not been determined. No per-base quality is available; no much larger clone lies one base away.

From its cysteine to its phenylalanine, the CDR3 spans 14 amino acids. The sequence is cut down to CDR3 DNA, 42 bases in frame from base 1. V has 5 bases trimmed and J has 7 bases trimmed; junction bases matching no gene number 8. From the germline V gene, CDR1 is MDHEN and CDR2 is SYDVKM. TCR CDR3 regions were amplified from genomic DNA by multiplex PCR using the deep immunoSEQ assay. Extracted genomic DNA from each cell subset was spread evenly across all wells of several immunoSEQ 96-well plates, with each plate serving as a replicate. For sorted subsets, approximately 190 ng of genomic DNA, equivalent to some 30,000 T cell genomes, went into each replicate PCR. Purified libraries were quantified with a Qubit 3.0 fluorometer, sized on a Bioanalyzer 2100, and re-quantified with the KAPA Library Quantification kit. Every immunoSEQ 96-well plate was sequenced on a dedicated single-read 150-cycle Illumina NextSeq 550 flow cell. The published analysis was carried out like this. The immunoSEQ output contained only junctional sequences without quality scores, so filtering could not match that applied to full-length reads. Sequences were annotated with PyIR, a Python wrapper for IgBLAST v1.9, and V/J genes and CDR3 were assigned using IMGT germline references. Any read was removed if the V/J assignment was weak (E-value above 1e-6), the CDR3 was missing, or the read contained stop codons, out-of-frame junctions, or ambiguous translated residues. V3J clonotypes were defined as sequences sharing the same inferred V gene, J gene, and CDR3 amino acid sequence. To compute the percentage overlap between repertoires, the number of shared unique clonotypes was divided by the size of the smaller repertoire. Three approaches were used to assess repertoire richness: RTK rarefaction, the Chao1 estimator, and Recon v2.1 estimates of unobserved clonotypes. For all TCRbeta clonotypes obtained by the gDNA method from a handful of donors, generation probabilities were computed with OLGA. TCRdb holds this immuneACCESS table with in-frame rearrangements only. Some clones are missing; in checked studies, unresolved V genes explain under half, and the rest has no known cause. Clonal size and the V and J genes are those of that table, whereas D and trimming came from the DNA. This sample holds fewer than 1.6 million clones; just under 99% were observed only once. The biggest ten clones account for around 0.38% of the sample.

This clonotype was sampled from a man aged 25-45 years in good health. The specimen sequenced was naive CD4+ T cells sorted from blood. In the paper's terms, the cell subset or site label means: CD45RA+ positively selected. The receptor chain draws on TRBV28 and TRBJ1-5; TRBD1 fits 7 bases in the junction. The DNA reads TGTGCCAGCAGTGACACGACAGGGTTCCAGCCCCAGCATTTT. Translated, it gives CASSDTTGFQPQHF.